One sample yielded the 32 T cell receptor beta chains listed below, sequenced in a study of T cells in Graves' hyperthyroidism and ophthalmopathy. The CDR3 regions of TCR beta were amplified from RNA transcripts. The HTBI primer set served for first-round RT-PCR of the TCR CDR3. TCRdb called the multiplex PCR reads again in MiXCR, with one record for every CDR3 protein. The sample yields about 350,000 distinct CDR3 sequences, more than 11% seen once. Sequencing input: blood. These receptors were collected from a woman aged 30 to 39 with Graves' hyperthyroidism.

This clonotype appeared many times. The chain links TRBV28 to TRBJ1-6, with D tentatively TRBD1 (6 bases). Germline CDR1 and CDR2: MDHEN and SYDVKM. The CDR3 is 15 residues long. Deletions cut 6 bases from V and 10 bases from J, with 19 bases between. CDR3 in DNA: TGTGCCAGCAGCCCTTCGGGCGGAAGGGGGTCACCCCTCCACTTT. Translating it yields CASSPSGGRGSPLHF. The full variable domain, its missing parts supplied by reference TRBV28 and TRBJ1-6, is DVKVTQSSRYLVKRTGEKVFLECVQDMDHENMFWYRQDPGLGLRLIYFSYDVKMKEKGDIPEGYSVSREKKERFSLILESASTNQTSMYLCASSPSGGRGSPLHFGNGTRLTVT.

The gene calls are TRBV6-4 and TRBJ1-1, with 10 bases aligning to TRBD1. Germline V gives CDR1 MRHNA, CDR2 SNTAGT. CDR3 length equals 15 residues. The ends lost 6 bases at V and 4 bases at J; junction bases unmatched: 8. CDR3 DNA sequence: TGTGCCAGCAGCGGGACAGGGGTCGGGATCACTGAAGCTTTCTTT. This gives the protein CASSGTGVGITEAFF.

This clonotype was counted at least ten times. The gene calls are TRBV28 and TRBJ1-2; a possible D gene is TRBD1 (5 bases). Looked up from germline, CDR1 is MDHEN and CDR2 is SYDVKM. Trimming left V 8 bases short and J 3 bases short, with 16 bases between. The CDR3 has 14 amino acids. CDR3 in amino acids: CASLAAMGDYGYTF. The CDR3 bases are TGTGCCAGCCTCGCCGCAATGGGGGACTATGGCTACACCTTC.

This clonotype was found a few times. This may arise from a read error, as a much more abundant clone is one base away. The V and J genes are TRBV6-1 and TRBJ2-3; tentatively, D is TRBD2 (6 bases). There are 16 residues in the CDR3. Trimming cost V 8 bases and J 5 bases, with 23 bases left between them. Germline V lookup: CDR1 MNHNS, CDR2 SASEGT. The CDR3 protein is CASGDLNLGGEDTQYF. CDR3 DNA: TGTGCCAGCGGAGACCTCAACTTGGGAGGAGAAGATACGCAGTATTTT.

CDR3 in DNA: TGTGCCACCAGTGATTTTCCCAACTACGAGCAGTACTTC. Translated, it gives CATSDFPNYEQYF. This sequence joins TRBV24-1 and TRBJ2-7; D gene unclear. This CDR3 has 13 residues. V was clipped by 1 base and J by 3 bases, with 6 bases between them. CDR1 KGHDR and CDR2 SFDVKD come from the germline V gene.

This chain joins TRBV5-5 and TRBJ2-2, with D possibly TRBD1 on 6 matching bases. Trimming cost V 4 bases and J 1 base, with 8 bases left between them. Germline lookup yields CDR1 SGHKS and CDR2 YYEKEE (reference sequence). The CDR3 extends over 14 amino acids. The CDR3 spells CASSRGQNTGELFF. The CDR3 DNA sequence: TGTGCCAGCAGCCGGGGACAGAACACCGGGGAGCTGTTTTTT. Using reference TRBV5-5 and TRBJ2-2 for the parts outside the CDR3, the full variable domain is DAGVTQSPTHLIKTRGQQVTLRCSPISGHKSVSWYQQVLGQGPQFIFQYYEKEERGRGNFPDRFSARQFPNYSSELNVNALLLGDSALYLCASSRGQNTGELFFGEGSRLTVL.

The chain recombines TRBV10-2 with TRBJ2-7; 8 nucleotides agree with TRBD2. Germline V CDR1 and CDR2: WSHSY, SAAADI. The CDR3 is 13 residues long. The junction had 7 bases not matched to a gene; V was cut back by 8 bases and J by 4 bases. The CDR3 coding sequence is TGCGCCAGCCGGGGGGGAGAGGGGTACGAGCAGTACTTC. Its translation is CASRGGEGYEQYF.

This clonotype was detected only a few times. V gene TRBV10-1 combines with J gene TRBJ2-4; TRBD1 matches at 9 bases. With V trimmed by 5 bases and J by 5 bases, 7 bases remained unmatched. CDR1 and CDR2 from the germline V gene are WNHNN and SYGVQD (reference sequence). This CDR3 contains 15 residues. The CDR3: CASSPGQGIQNIQYF. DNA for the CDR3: TGCGCCAGCAGTCCGGGACAGGGTATCCAAAACATTCAGTACTTC.

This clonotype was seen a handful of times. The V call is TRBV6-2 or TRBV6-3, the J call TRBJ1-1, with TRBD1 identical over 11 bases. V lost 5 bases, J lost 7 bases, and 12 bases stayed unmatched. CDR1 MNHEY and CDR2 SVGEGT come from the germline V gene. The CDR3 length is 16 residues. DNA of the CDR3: TGTGCCAGCAGTCCCCTTTGGACAGGGGGCACGGGTGAAGCTTTCTTT. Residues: CASSPLWTGGTGEAFF.

The CDR3, as DNA: TGTGCCAGCAGTAAAAGGGCTAGCGGGATATACAATGAGCAGTTCTTC. Amino acid sequence: CASSKRASGIYNEQFF. The chain employs TRBV6-1 and TRBJ2-1; 9 nucleotides line up with TRBD2. This CDR3 comprises 16 residues. Trimming cost V 5 bases and J 4 bases; bases outside gene matches: 9. CDR1 and CDR2 from the germline V gene are MNHNS and SASEGT.

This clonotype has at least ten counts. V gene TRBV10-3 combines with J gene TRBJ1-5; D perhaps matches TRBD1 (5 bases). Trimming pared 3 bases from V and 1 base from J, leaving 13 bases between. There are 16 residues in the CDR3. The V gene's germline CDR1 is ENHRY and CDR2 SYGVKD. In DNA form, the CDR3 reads TGTGCCATCAGTGATCCCGGGGACCCGAGCAATCAGCCCCAGCATTTT. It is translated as CAISDPGDPSNQPQHF.

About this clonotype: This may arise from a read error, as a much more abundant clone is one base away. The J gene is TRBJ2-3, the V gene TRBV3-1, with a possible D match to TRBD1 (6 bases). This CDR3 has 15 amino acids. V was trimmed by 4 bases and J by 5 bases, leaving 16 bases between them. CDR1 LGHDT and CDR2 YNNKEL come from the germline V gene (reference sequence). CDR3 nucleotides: TGTGCCAGCAGCCGACGACAGGATCTCATAGATACGCAGTATTTT. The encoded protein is CASSRRQDLIDTQYF.

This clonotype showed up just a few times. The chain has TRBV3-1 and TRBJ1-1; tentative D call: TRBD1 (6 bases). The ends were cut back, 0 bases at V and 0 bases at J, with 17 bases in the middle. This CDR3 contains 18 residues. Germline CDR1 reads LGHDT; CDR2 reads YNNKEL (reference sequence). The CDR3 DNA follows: TGTGCCAGCAGCCAAGATGTGAGGCTCGGGGGGCTGAACACTGAAGCTTTCTTT. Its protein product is CASSQDVRLGGLNTEAFF.

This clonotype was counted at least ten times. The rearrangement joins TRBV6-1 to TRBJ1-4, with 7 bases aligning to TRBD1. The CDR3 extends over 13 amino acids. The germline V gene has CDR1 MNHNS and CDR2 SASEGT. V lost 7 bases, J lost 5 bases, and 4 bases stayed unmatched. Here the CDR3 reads CASIATGNEKLFF. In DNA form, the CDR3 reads TGTGCCAGCATTGCGACAGGGAATGAAAAACTGTTTTTT.

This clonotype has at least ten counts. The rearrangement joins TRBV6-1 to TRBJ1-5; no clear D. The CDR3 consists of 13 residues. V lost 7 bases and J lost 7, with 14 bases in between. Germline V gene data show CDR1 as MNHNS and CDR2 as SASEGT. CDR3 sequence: CASNNYPGQPQHF. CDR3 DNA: TGTGCCAGCAACAACTACCCCGGACAGCCCCAGCATTTT.

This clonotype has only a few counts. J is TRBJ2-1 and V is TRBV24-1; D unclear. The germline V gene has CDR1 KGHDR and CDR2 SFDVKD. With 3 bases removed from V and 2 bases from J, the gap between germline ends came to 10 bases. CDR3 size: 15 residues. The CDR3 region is CATSDLKAPYNEQFF. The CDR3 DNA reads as TGTGCCACCAGTGATCTTAAAGCTCCCTACAATGAGCAGTTCTTC.

This CDR3 reads CASSLNVGVNTIYF. DNA of the CDR3: TGTGCCAGCAGCTTAAATGTGGGGGTAAACACCATATATTTT. This chain connects TRBV7-2 to TRBJ1-3, with a tentative D call TRBD1 (5 bases). This CDR3 contains 14 residues. The germline gives CDR1 SGHTA, CDR2 FQGNSA. V was cut by 2 bases and J by 6 bases, with 11 bases left in between.

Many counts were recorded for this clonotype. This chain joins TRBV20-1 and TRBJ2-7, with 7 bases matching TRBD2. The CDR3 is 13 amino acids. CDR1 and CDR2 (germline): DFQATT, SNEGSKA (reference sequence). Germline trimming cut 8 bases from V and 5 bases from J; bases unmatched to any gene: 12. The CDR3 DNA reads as TGCAGTCTGCGGCGAGCGGGACTAAACGAGCAGTACTTC. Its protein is CSLRRAGLNEQYF.

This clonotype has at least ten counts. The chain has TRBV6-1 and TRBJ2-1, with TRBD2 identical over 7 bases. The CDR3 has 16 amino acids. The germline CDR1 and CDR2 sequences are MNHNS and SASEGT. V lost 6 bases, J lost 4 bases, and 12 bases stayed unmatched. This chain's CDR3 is CASRLAATGLYNEQFF. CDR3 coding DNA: TGTGCCAGCAGGCTAGCGGCAACCGGACTTTACAATGAGCAGTTCTTC.

The CDR3: CASSLGTAEVPQHF. CDR3 coding DNA: TGCGCCAGCAGCTTAGGGACAGCCGAGGTGCCCCAGCATTTT. J is TRBJ1-5 and V is TRBV5-1; 7 positions agree with TRBD1. J lost 9 bases, V lost 2 bases, and 8 bases had no gene match. The CDR3 is 14 residues long. Germline V gene data show CDR1 as SGHRS and CDR2 as YFSETQ.

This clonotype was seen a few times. The CDR3 region has the DNA TGTGCCAGTAGACAGGGGCGAGTTTCACATGAGCAGTTCTTC. The encoded protein is CASRQGRVSHEQFF. The chain uses TRBV19 and TRBJ2-1, with TRBD1 matching 7 bases. The V and J ends lost 6 bases and 8 bases, in that order; junction bases with no gene match: 10. The germline CDR1 and CDR2 sequences are LNHDA and SQIVND (reference sequence). The CDR3 runs 14 residues.

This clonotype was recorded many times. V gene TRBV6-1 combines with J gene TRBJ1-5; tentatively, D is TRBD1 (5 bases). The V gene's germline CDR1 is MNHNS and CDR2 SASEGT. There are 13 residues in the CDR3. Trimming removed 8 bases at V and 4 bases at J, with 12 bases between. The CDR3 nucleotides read TGTGCCAGCTGTCAGGGCCTAAATCAGCCCCAGCATTTT. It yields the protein CASCQGLNQPQHF.

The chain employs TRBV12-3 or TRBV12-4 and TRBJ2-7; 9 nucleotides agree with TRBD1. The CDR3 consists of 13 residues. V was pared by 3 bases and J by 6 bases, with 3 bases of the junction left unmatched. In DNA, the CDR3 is TGTGCCAGCAGTTTGTCGACAGGGGGCGAGCAGTACTTC. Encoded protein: CASSLSTGGEQYF.

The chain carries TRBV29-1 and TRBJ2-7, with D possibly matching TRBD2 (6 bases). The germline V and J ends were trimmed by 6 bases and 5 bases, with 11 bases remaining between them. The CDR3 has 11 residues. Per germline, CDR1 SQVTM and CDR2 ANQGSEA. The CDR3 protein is CSVGGPNEQYF. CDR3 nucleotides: TGCAGCGTAGGAGGGCCGAACGAGCAGTACTTC.

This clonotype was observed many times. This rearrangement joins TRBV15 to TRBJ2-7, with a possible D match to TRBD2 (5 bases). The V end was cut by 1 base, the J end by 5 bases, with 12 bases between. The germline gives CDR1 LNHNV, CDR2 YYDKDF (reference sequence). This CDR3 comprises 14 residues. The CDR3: CATSRAATLDEQYF. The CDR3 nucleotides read TGTGCCACCAGCAGAGCCGCGACACTAGACGAGCAGTACTTC.

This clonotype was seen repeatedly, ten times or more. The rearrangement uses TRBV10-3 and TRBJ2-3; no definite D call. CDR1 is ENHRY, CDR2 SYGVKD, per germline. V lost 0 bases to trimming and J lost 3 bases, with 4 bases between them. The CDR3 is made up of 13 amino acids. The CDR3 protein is CAISESGTDTQYF. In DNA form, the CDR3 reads TGTGCCATCAGTGAGTCGGGAACAGATACGCAGTATTTT.

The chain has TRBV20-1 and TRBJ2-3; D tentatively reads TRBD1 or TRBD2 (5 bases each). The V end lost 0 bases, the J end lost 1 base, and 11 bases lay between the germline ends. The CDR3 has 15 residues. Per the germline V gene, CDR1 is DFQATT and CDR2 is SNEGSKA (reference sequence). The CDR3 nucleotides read TGCAGTGCTAGAGAGGCCCGAGGGGGCACAGATACGCAGTATTTT. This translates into CSAREARGGTDTQYF.

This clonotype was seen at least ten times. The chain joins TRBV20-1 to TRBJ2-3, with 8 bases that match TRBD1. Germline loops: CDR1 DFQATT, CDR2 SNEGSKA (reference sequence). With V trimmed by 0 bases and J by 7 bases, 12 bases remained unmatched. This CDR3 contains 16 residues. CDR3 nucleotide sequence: TGCAGTGCTAGAGAGACAATAGGACAGGGTTGGAATACGCAGTATTTT. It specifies CSARETIGQGWNTQYF.

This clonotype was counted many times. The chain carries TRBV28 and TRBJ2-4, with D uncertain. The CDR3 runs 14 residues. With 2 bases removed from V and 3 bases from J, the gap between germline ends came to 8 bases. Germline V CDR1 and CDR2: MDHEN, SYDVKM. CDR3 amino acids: CASSLGVDKNIQYF. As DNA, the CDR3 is TGTGCCAGCAGTTTAGGGGTTGACAAAAACATTCAGTACTTC.

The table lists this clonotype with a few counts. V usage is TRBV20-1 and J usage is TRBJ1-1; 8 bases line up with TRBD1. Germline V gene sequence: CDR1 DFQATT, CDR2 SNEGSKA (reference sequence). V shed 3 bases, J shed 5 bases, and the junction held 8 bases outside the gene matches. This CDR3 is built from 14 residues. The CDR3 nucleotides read TGCAGTGCTAGTAGGTCGACAGGGGAGACTGAAGCTTTCTTT. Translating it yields CSASRSTGETEAFF.

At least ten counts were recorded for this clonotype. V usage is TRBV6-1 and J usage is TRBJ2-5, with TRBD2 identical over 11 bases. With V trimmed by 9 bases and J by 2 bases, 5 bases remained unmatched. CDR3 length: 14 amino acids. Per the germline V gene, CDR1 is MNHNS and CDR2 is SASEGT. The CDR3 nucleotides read TGTGCCAGTCTAGCGGGAGGAAATCAAGAGACCCAGTACTTC. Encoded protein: CASLAGGNQETQYF.

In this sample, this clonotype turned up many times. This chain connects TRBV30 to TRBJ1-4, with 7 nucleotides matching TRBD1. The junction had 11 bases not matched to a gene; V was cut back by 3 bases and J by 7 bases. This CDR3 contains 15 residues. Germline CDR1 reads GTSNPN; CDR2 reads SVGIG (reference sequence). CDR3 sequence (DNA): TGTGCCTGGAGAGGACGGCGAGGGGGCGGTGAAAAACTGTTTTTT. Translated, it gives CAWRGRRGGGEKLFF. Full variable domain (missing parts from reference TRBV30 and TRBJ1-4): SQTIHQWPATLVQPVGSPLSLECTVEGTSNPNLYWYRQAAGRGLQLLFYSVGIGQISSEVPQNLSASRPQDRQFILSSKKLLLSDSGFYLCAWRGRRGGGEKLFFGSGTQLSVL.